The 5 T cell receptor beta chains given below trace back to one sample, sequenced in a study of CD8 T cells in ankylosing spondylitis. MiXCR, run by TCRdb on the 5' RACE reads, gives a single entry per CDR3 protein. Of 250,000 to 300,000 distinct CDR3 sequences listed, about 19% are singletons. Sequencing was performed on blood, either unsorted or a sorted T cell fraction (not recorded which). Every receptor here comes from a male donor with ankylosing spondylitis or in good health (not recorded which).

The CDR3: CASSFFSGANVLTF. The CDR3 nucleotides read TGTGCCAGCAGTTTTTTCTCTGGGGCCAACGTCCTGACTTTC. The V gene is TRBV27, the J gene TRBJ2-6; D is unresolved. Germline lookup yields CDR1 MNHEY and CDR2 SMNVEV (reference sequence). V lost 3 bases to trimming and J lost 0 bases, with 3 bases between them. This CDR3 contains 14 residues.

The chain employs TRBV9 and TRBJ2-5; 9 bases fit TRBD2. The V and J ends lost 4 bases and 2 bases, in that order; junction bases with no gene match: 9. This CDR3 contains 16 residues. Germline V gene sequence: CDR1 SGDLS, CDR2 YYNGEE. CDR3 DNA sequence: TGTGCCAGCAGCCAATCCGGGACTAGCCGGCAAGAGACCCAGTACTTC. Encoded protein: CASSQSGTSRQETQYF.

The sample holds a few counts of this clonotype. The CDR3 is CASSWRTSGDEDTQYF. The DNA for the CDR3 is TGCGCCAGCAGCTGGAGGACTAGCGGGGATGAAGATACGCAGTATTTT. The chain carries TRBV5-1 and TRBJ2-3; 12 nucleotides line up with TRBD2. Unmatched junction bases numbered 7, after V lost 3 bases and J lost 5 bases. There are 16 residues in the CDR3. Germline-derived CDR1 and CDR2 are SGHRS and YFSETQ.

This rearrangement joins TRBV18 to TRBJ2-2, with unresolved D. The CDR3 contains 15 residues. CDR1 is KGHSH, CDR2 LQKENI, per germline. V shed 3 bases and J shed 7 bases, with 15 bases lying between them. CDR3 residues: CASSPLNGRNGELFF. Here the CDR3 DNA reads TGTGCCAGCTCACCTTTGAATGGACGTAACGGGGAGCTGTTTTTT.

Here the CDR3 DNA reads TGCAGCGTACCTGGACAGAACACAGATACGCAGTATTTT. Translated, it gives CSVPGQNTDTQYF. V usage is TRBV29-1 and J usage is TRBJ2-3; D is possibly TRBD1 (6 bases). The V gene lost 6 bases and the J gene lost 2 bases, with 12 bases spanning the gap. The CDR3 length is 13 residues. Germline CDR1 is SQVTM and CDR2 is ANQGSEA.